Following are 30 T cell receptor beta chains from one sample sequenced in a study of control samples from healthy donors and cancer patients. Profiled with immunoSEQ multiplex PCR; TCRdb holds only in-frame clones, not every one. Here the sample spans roughly 150,000 clones, about 89% being singletons. The sequencing sample was made of blood. The receptor set was obtained from a man aged 25-45 years in good health.

The chain recombines TRBV9 with TRBJ2-5; 12 bases match TRBD2. Germline CDR1 and CDR2: SGDLS and YYNGEE. The CDR3 covers 16 residues. The trim removed 4 bases at V and 5 bases at J, leaving 9 bases unmatched. CDR3 in amino acids: CASSSLAGGLGETQYF. Written as DNA, the CDR3 is TGTGCCAGCAGCTCGCTAGCGGGGGGGCTGGGGGAGACCCAGTACTTC.

This chain joins TRBV19 and TRBJ1-1; TRBD1 is a possible D gene (6 bases). V was trimmed by 1 base and J by 3 bases, leaving 9 bases between them. The length of the CDR3 is 14 residues. The germline V gene has CDR1 LNHDA and CDR2 SQIVND (reference sequence). CDR3 sequence reads: CASSIGQGYTEAFF. The CDR3 DNA sequence: TGTGCCAGTAGTATAGGGCAGGGGTACACTGAAGCTTTCTTT.

The chain links TRBV2 to TRBJ1-1; weak D call: TRBD1 (6 bases). The CDR3 totals 11 residues. The V gene lost 9 bases and the J gene lost 8 bases, with 13 bases spanning the gap. CDR1 is SNHLY and CDR2 is FYNNEI in the germline V gene. The CDR3 sequence: CARGGGLEAFF. CDR3 bases: TGTGCCAGAGGAGGGGGTTTGGAAGCTTTCTTT.

The chain combines TRBV4-1 with TRBJ2-7; D call uncertain. The ends were cut back, 2 bases at V and 4 bases at J, with 24 bases in the middle. This CDR3 spans 18 amino acids. Germline assignment: CDR1 MGHRA and CDR2 YSYEKL. CDR3 region: CASSQLASPPSISYEQYF. DNA for the CDR3: TGCGCCAGCAGCCAATTGGCATCCCCTCCCTCTATCTCGTACGAGCAGTACTTC.

CDR3 sequence: CASSGANNSPLHF. The CDR3 DNA reads TGTGCCAGCAGTGGGGCCAATAATTCACCCCTCCACTTT. The chain is built from TRBV12-3 or TRBV12-4 and TRBJ1-6; maybe TRBD1 (5 bases). The CDR3 spans 13 residues. Trimming took off 5 bases at V and 5 bases at J, with 7 bases between the two ends.

In this sample, this clone turned up a few times. J is TRBJ1-1 and V is TRBV6-5, with D possibly being TRBD1 (5 bases). Germline assignment: CDR1 MNHEY and CDR2 SVGAGI. V was cut by 4 bases and J by 5 bases, with 17 bases left in between. The CDR3 spans 15 residues. The CDR3 DNA is TGTGCCAGCAGTTTGCGAGGGGCGCCGGGGACTGAAGCTTTCTTT. It specifies CASSLRGAPGTEAFF.

V gene TRBV20-1 combines with J gene TRBJ1-2; D ambiguous. Germline V gene data show CDR1 as DFQATT and CDR2 as SNEGSKA (reference sequence). The V gene lost 3 bases and the J gene lost 8 bases, with 10 bases spanning the gap. The CDR3 is 11 amino acids. The CDR3 protein is CSASPTRGYTF. The CDR3 DNA is TGCAGTGCTAGCCCCACGAGGGGCTACACCTTC.

This chain joins TRBV7-6 and TRBJ2-2, with TRBD2 identical over 9 bases. The CDR3 has 15 residues. V gave up 0 bases and J gave up 4 bases; unmatched junction bases: 0. The V gene's germline CDR1 is SGHVS and CDR2 FNYEAQ. The CDR3 DNA reads as TGTGCCAGCAGCTTAGCGCGGGAGGGCACCGGGGAGCTGTTTTTT. Translated, it gives CASSLAREGTGELFF.

The chain combines TRBV6-1 with TRBJ2-7, with TRBD2 identical over 15 bases. J gave up 10 bases and V 4 bases, and 14 bases lay outside the gene matches. CDR1 and CDR2 (germline): MNHNS, SASEGT. The CDR3 covers 17 residues. CDR3 residues: CASSATGLWTSGGGQYF. CDR3 DNA sequence: TGTGCCAGCAGTGCGACAGGGCTGTGGACTAGCGGGGGGGGCCAGTACTTC.

DNA for the CDR3: TGTGCCAGCAGCCAAGTACACGGCGGATCCGGGGAGCTGTTTTTT. Amino acid sequence: CASSQVHGGSGELFF. The V call is TRBV14, the J call TRBJ2-2; the D is unclear. Trimming took 1 base from V and 6 from J, leaving 12 bases between them. Germline V lookup: CDR1 SGHDN, CDR2 FVKESK. The CDR3 is made up of 15 amino acids.

The gene calls are TRBV4-3 and TRBJ1-2; D unresolved. Trimming shortened V by 0 bases and J by 8 bases, and 16 bases separated the two germline ends. Looked up from germline, CDR1 is LGHNA and CDR2 is YSLEER. The CDR3 has 15 residues. The CDR3 reads CASSQEGLTSGGYTF. CDR3 nucleotide sequence: TGCGCCAGCAGCCAAGAGGGCCTAACCTCGGGCGGCTACACCTTC.

The chain has TRBV19 and TRBJ2-2, with D unresolved. This CDR3 is 12 amino acids long. From germline, CDR1 is LNHDA and CDR2 SQIVND (reference sequence). Trimming left V 5 bases short and J 6 bases short, with 7 bases between. CDR3 in amino acids: CASSVPAGELFF. The CDR3, as DNA: TGTGCCAGTAGTGTTCCGGCCGGGGAGCTGTTTTTT.

This clone was detected only once. The chain recombines TRBV4-2 with TRBJ2-7; the match to TRBD1 covers 7 bases. Per the germline V gene, CDR1 is LGHNA and CDR2 is YNFKEQ. CDR3 size: 14 residues. The V and J ends lost 3 bases and 2 bases, in that order; junction bases with no gene match: 4. CDR3 sequence reads: CASSQRQGTYEQYF. The CDR3 nucleotides read TGTGCCAGCAGCCAGAGACAGGGAACCTACGAGCAGTACTTC.

The V and J genes are TRBV7-9 and TRBJ2-1; D is unclear. The length of the CDR3 is 14 residues. V was pared by 2 bases and J by 8 bases, with 13 bases between. The germline V gene encodes CDR1 SEHNR and CDR2 FQNEAQ (reference sequence). CDR3 protein: CASSLLPPGDEQFF. CDR3 DNA: TGTGCCAGCAGCTTACTTCCTCCCGGCGATGAGCAGTTCTTC.

V and J are TRBV7-3 and TRBJ2-3, with a weak D call TRBD2 (6 bases). Germline CDR1 SGHTA, CDR2 FQGTGA. Trimming removed 5 bases from V and 6 bases from J, with 15 bases in between. The CDR3 contains 14 residues. CDR3 amino acids: CASSPGDFEDTQYF. The CDR3 nucleotides read TGTGCCAGCAGCCCGGGGGACTTTGAGGATACGCAGTATTTT.

The rearrangement joins TRBV19 to TRBJ1-1; D unresolved. This CDR3 has 13 residues. The V and J ends lost 1 base and 1 base respectively, with 4 bases between them. CDR1 and CDR2 (germline): LNHDA, SQIVND (reference sequence). The CDR3 nucleotides read TGTGCCAGTAGTATAGCGACGAACACTGAAGCTTTCTTT. Protein: CASSIATNTEAFF.

The rearrangement uses TRBV25-1 and TRBJ2-3, with D uncertain. The V end was cut by 5 bases, the J end by 0 bases, with 18 bases between. Germline V gene data show CDR1 as MGHDK and CDR2 as SYGVNS. This CDR3 is built from 17 residues. The CDR3 loop is CASSRQDQPSSTDTQYF. The CDR3 nucleotides are TGTGCCAGCAGTCGGCAGGACCAACCTAGTAGCACAGATACGCAGTATTTT.

The gene calls are TRBV5-6 and TRBJ1-4; D remains ambiguous. The germline V and J ends were trimmed by 2 bases and 7 bases, with 15 bases remaining between them. CDR1 SGHDT and CDR2 YYEEEE come from the germline V gene. The CDR3 is made up of 15 amino acids. As DNA, the CDR3 is TGTGCCAGCAGCTTATCCCTCAGGCTAACTGAAAAACTGTTTTTT. Translation: CASSLSLRLTEKLFF. Using reference TRBV5-6 and TRBJ1-4 for the parts outside the CDR3, the full variable domain is DAGVTQSPTHLIKTRGQQVTLRCSPKSGHDTVSWYQQALGQGPQFIFQYYEEEERQRGNFPDRFSGHQFPNYSSELNVNALLLGDSALYLCASSLSLRLTEKLFFGSGTQLSVL.

For the CDR3, the DNA is TGCGCCAGCAGCCAAGACTGGGCAGGGAGTAATGAAAAACTGTTTTTT. Residues: CASSQDWAGSNEKLFF. The rearrangement links TRBV4-3 to TRBJ1-4; D is perhaps TRBD1 (5 bases). V was cut by 0 bases and J by 4 bases, with 12 bases left in between. CDR1 and CDR2 (germline): LGHNA, YSLEER. This CDR3 contains 16 residues.

The J gene is TRBJ2-5, the V gene TRBV6-4; the match to TRBD2 covers 7 bases. The ends lost 0 bases at V and 5 bases at J; junction bases unmatched: 15. CDR1 and CDR2 (germline): MRHNA, SNTAGT. This CDR3 has 18 residues. The CDR3 spells CASSDSGGLRELGETQYF. CDR3 nucleotides: TGTGCCAGCAGTGACTCGGGTGGGCTGCGGGAGCTTGGGGAGACCCAGTACTTC.

V usage is TRBV24-1 and J usage is TRBJ1-5, with 8 bases that match TRBD1. The germline gives CDR1 KGHDR, CDR2 SFDVKD. V shed 4 bases and J 2 bases; nucleotides not matched to a gene: 3. CDR3 length: 15 residues. The CDR3 reads CATSDPGQGNQPQHF. The CDR3 DNA reads as TGTGCCACCAGTGACCCGGGACAGGGCAATCAGCCCCAGCATTTT.

The V call is TRBV4-2, the J call TRBJ1-1; a weak D match, TRBD1 (5 bases). The CDR3 extends over 12 amino acids. CDR1 and CDR2 (germline): LGHNA, YNFKEQ. The ends were cut back, 6 bases at V and 3 bases at J, with 8 bases in the middle. The CDR3, as DNA: TGTGCCAGCAGTTCCAGGGACACTGAAGCTTTCTTT. Protein product: CASSSRDTEAFF.

This chain links TRBV9 with TRBJ2-1; TRBD2 aligns across 9 bases. Germline V gene data show CDR1 as SGDLS and CDR2 as YYNGEE. Trimming cost V 0 bases and J 6 bases; bases outside gene matches: 10. CDR3 size: 17 residues. CDR3 sequence reads: CASSVELSAGGPNEQFF. CDR3 nucleotides: TGTGCCAGCAGCGTAGAGCTTTCGGCGGGAGGGCCCAATGAGCAGTTCTTC. Drawing the rest from reference TRBV9 and TRBJ2-1, the complete variable domain is DSGVTQTPKHLITATGQRVTLRCSPRSGDLSVYWYQQSLDQGLQFLIQYYNGEERAKGNILERFSAQQFPDLHSELNLSSLELGDSALYFCASSVELSAGGPNEQFFGPGTRLTVL.

In its sample, this clone was seen a few times. The V and J genes are TRBV7-2 and TRBJ2-1, with unresolved D. The ends were cut back, 2 bases at V and 6 bases at J, with 8 bases in the middle. This CDR3 is 13 amino acids long. In germline, CDR1 is SGHTA, CDR2 FQGNSA. CDR3 sequence reads: CASSLYGFNEQFF. The CDR3, as DNA: TGTGCCAGCAGCTTATACGGCTTCAATGAGCAGTTCTTC.

The rearrangement joins TRBV7-8 to TRBJ2-3; tentative D call: TRBD2 (6 bases). The V end was cut by 5 bases, the J end by 3 bases, with 18 bases between. Looked up from germline, CDR1 is SGHVS and CDR2 is FQNEAQ. This CDR3 is built from 16 residues. CDR3 DNA sequence: TGTGCCAGCAGCCCAAAAACCCGGAGGGGAACAGATACGCAGTATTTT. Amino acids: CASSPKTRRGTDTQYF.

This clone appeared a single time. The chain employs TRBV7-9 and TRBJ2-7; 8 nucleotides align to TRBD2. Germline assignment: CDR1 SEHNR and CDR2 FQNEAQ (reference sequence). The CDR3 length is 13 residues. V shed 6 bases and J 5 bases; nucleotides not matched to a gene: 6. CDR3 coding DNA: TGTGCCAGCAGTGGGACTAGAATACACGAGCAGTACTTC. It is translated as CASSGTRIHEQYF.

The chain carries TRBV6-5 and TRBJ2-7; D is unresolved. The CDR3 contains 12 residues. The germline CDR1 and CDR2 sequences are MNHEY and SVGAGI. V was cut by 7 bases and J by 4 bases, with 11 bases left in between. CDR3 amino acids: CASKSTPYEQYF. The CDR3 nucleotides are TGTGCCAGCAAGAGCACACCTTACGAGCAGTACTTC.

This chain links TRBV9 with TRBJ1-1; D possibly corresponds to TRBD1 (6 bases). V lost 3 bases to trimming and J lost 1 base, with 10 bases between them. Germline CDR1 reads SGDLS; CDR2 reads YYNGEE. The CDR3 sequence is 14 residues long. CDR3 region: CASSAQQGNTEAFF. The CDR3 coding sequence is TGTGCCAGCAGCGCACAACAGGGGAACACTGAAGCTTTCTTT.

The rearrangement joins TRBV12-2 to TRBJ2-7; the D call in the table, TRBD2, was not verified against the DNA. TRBV12-2 is a pseudogene segment. This CDR3 contains 14 residues. CDR3 coding DNA: TGTGCAAGTCGCCTACGAGCGGGGTTTTACGAGCAGTACTTC. As protein: CASRLRAGFYEQYF.

The V gene is TRBV27, the J gene TRBJ1-1; perhaps TRBD1 as D (5 bases). V shed 5 bases and J shed 9 bases, with 22 bases lying between them. This CDR3 comprises 15 residues. Germline CDR1 and CDR2: MNHEY and SMNVEV (reference sequence). CDR3 protein: CASSHRPGLFGKAFF. As DNA, the CDR3 is TGTGCCAGCAGTCACCGGCCGGGACTTTTTGGGAAAGCTTTCTTT.